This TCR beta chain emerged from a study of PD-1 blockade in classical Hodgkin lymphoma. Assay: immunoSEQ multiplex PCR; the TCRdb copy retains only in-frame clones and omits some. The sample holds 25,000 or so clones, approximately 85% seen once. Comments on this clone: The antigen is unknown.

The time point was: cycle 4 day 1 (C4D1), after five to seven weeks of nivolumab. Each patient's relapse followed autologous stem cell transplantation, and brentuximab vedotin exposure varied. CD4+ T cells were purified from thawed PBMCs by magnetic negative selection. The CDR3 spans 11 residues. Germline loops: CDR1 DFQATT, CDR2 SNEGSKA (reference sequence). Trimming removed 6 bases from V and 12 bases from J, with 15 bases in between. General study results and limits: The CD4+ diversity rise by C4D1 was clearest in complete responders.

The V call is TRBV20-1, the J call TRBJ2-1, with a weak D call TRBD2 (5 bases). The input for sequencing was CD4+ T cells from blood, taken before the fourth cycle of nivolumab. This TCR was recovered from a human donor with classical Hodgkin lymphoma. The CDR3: CSANPNGGQFF. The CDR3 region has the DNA TGCAGTGCAAACCCGAACGGAGGGCAGTTCTTC.